The 22 T cell receptor beta chains below come from one sample, sequenced in a study of shared clonotypes between healthy human individuals. Only in-frame clones appear in the TCRdb table, and some are missing; sequencing was by immunoSEQ multiplex PCR. The data show hundreds of thousands of clones, 95% to 96% seen once. CD8 cells classed as naive were CD45RO-negative and positively selected for CCR7, excluding terminally differentiated effector memory CD45RA+ cells. Sequenced input: naive CD8+ T cells sorted from blood. The receptors were gathered from a woman aged 25 to 45 in good health.

The chain is built from TRBV4-1 and TRBJ2-1, with TRBD2 matching over 9 bases. V shed 0 bases and J 4 bases; nucleotides not matched to a gene: 4. The CDR3 totals 16 residues. Germline CDR1 MGHRA, CDR2 YSYEKL. CDR3 sequence: CASSQDGGRVYNEQFF. CDR3 bases: TGCGCCAGCAGCCAAGATGGCGGGAGGGTTTACAATGAGCAGTTCTTC.

The gene calls are TRBV11-2 and TRBJ2-1; D possibly corresponds to TRBD2 (6 bases). The germline V and J ends were trimmed by 7 bases and 2 bases, with 9 bases remaining between them. CDR3 length: 13 amino acids. Germline values: CDR1 SGHAT, CDR2 FQNNGV. The CDR3 DNA reads TGTGCCAGCACCTCTAGCGCCTACAATGAGCAGTTCTTC. Its protein product is CASTSSAYNEQFF.

The V call is TRBV28, the J call TRBJ1-1; TRBD1 might be the D (5 bases). The V end was cut by 5 bases, the J end by 0 bases, with 16 bases between. The CDR3 runs 16 residues. Germline CDR1 and CDR2: MDHEN and SYDVKM. The CDR3 here is CASSPGTEDLNTEAFF. CDR3 bases: TGTGCCAGCAGTCCCGGGACGGAGGACTTGAACACTGAAGCTTTCTTT.

This clone was counted between two and nine times. The rearrangement uses TRBV2 and TRBJ2-2, with D possibly being TRBD1 or TRBD2 (5 bases each). Germline CDR1 SNHLY, CDR2 FYNNEI. V shed 3 bases and J shed 8 bases, with 7 bases lying between them. The CDR3 loop spans 12 amino acids. The CDR3 reads CASSEGEGELFF. The CDR3 nucleotides are TGTGCCAGCAGTGAGGGGGAAGGGGAGCTGTTTTTT.

With regard to this clone: At one of its ends the junction is not consistent with the germline gene, which may arise from a read error. The chain uses TRBV13 and TRBJ2-2; the match to TRBD2 covers 8 bases. The CDR3 spans 16 residues. CDR1 is PRHDT, CDR2 FYEKMQ, per germline (reference sequence). In DNA, the CDR3 is TGTGCCAACAGCTTCCCTTCCGGGAGGGCCCCCGGGGAGCTGTTTTTT. Translating it yields CANSFPSGRAPGELFF.

The chain is built from TRBV7-9 and TRBJ2-1; possible D gene TRBD2, 5 bases. V was cut by 2 bases and J by 9 bases, with 8 bases left in between. The V gene's germline CDR1 is SEHNR and CDR2 FQNEAQ (reference sequence). The length of the CDR3 is 12 residues. The CDR3 nucleotides read TGTGCCAGCAGCTTAAGCGGCCTTGAGCAGTTCTTC. Encoded protein: CASSLSGLEQFF. The full variable domain, rest sourced from reference TRBV7-9 and TRBJ2-1, is DTGVSQNPRHKITKRGQNVTFRCDPISEHNRLYWYRQTLGQGPEFLTYFQNEAQLEKSRLLSDRFSAERPKGSFSTLEIQRTEQGDSAMYLCASSLSGLEQFFGPGTRLTVL.

Only one count was recorded for this clone. This CDR3 reads CASSLLQGKLGPGELFF. The CDR3, as DNA: TGTGCCAGCAGCTTATTACAAGGAAAGCTGGGTCCCGGGGAGCTGTTTTTT. This chain connects TRBV7-9 to TRBJ2-2; unclear D gene. There are 17 residues in the CDR3. Germline values: CDR1 SEHNR, CDR2 FQNEAQ (reference sequence). V lost 2 bases, J lost 6 bases, and 19 bases lay in between.

The chain is built from TRBV2 and TRBJ2-3, with 10 bases that match TRBD2. The V and J ends lost 6 bases and 2 bases, in that order; junction bases with no gene match: 8. Germline CDR1 reads SNHLY; CDR2 reads FYNNEI. The CDR3 covers 16 residues. CDR3 residues: CASSPASGGPTDTQYF. CDR3 nucleotides: TGTGCCAGCAGCCCCGCTAGCGGGGGCCCCACAGATACGCAGTATTTT.

The DNA of the CDR3 is TGTGCCAGCAGTGAAGGGGGGCTATCCGAAGCTTTCTTT. Protein product: CASSEGGLSEAFF. The chain uses TRBV6-1 and TRBJ1-1, with a weak D call TRBD1 (6 bases). This CDR3 has 13 residues. With 1 base removed from V and 8 bases from J, the gap between germline ends came to 11 bases. Germline CDR1 reads MNHNS; CDR2 reads SASEGT.

This chain uses TRBV11-2 with TRBJ2-1; TRBD2 agrees at 12 bases. Germline trimming cut 4 bases from V and 1 base from J; bases unmatched to any gene: 2. This CDR3 has 16 amino acids. CDR1 is SGHAT and CDR2 is FQNNGV in the germline V gene. CDR3 nucleotide sequence: TGTGCCAGCAGCTCACTAGCGGGAGGATCCTACAATGAGCAGTTCTTC. It translates to CASSSLAGGSYNEQFF.

This chain links TRBV7-9 with TRBJ2-7; 7 nucleotides agree with TRBD2. This CDR3 has 15 amino acids. V shed 5 bases and J 4 bases; nucleotides not matched to a gene: 11. Germline V gene lookup returns CDR1 SEHNR and CDR2 FQNEAQ (reference sequence). The CDR3 nucleotides read TGTGCCAGCAGCCGACCCGCTAGACTAGCTTACGAGCAGTACTTC. Residues: CASSRPARLAYEQYF. Full variable domain (missing parts from reference TRBV7-9 and TRBJ2-7): DTGVSQNPRHKITKRGQNVTFRCDPISEHNRLYWYRQTLGQGPEFLTYFQNEAQLEKSRLLSDRFSAERPKGSFSTLEIQRTEQGDSAMYLCASSRPARLAYEQYFGPGTRLTVT.

As to this clone: Other DNA sequences within the sample encode an identical CDR3. This chain connects TRBV27 to TRBJ1-1, with 9 bases matching TRBD1. CDR3 size: 13 residues. The germline CDR1 and CDR2 sequences are MNHEY and SMNVEV (reference sequence). V was clipped by 6 bases and J by 6 bases; unmatched bases: 5. The CDR3 reads CASSLGQGPEAFF. CDR3 bases: TGTGCCAGCAGCTTAGGACAGGGGCCTGAAGCTTTCTTT.

The chain combines TRBV19 with TRBJ2-1; D might be TRBD2 (5 bases). The CDR3 length is 14 residues. Trimming removed 1 base at V and 7 bases at J, with 11 bases between. The germline gives CDR1 LNHDA, CDR2 SQIVND (reference sequence). As DNA, the CDR3 is TGTGCCAGTAGTATAGTTCCGGGAAGAAATGAGCAGTTCTTC. Translating it yields CASSIVPGRNEQFF.

The rearrangement links TRBV7-6 to TRBJ1-5; D uncertain. Trimming removed 1 base at V and 0 bases at J, with 13 bases between. This CDR3 comprises 17 residues. The V gene's germline CDR1 is SGHVS and CDR2 FNYEAQ. The DNA for the CDR3 is TGTGCCAGCAGCTTAGGTGGTCAGGTTGATAGCAATCAGCCCCAGCATTTT. Protein: CASSLGGQVDSNQPQHF.

In DNA, the CDR3 is TGCAGCGTTGTTGGCCTGGGACTAGCGGGAGTTAGATACGAGCAGTACTTC. Residues: CSVVGLGLAGVRYEQYF. V and J are TRBV29-1 and TRBJ2-7, with 14 nucleotides matching TRBD2. The CDR3 runs to 17 residues. Germline assignment: CDR1 SQVTM and CDR2 ANQGSEA. V shed 4 bases, J shed 4 bases, and the junction held 12 bases outside the gene matches.

V gene TRBV6-6 combines with J gene TRBJ1-4; no reliable D call. The CDR3 spans 16 residues. V lost 2 bases and J lost 0, with 10 bases in between. Germline V CDR1 and CDR2: MNHNY, SVGAGI (reference sequence). CDR3 protein: CASSYALLTTNEKLFF. In DNA form, the CDR3 reads TGTGCCAGCAGTTACGCCTTACTGACAACTAATGAAAAACTGTTTTTT.

The chain recombines TRBV27 with TRBJ2-5, with 9 bases that match TRBD2. V was clipped by 3 bases and J by 2 bases; unmatched bases: 1. Germline V gives CDR1 MNHEY, CDR2 SMNVEV (reference sequence). The CDR3 is made up of 14 amino acids. CDR3 coding DNA: TGTGCCAGCAGTTTCCTAGCGGGACAAGAGACCCAGTACTTC. This encodes CASSFLAGQETQYF.

This rearrangement joins TRBV28 to TRBJ2-5, with D uncertain. The CDR3 runs to 12 residues. Deletions cut 7 bases from V and 2 bases from J, with 8 bases between. In germline, CDR1 is MDHEN, CDR2 SYDVKM. The CDR3 reads CASKTEQETQYF. CDR3 DNA sequence: TGTGCCAGCAAAACGGAACAAGAGACCCAGTACTTC.

This chain links TRBV11-3 with TRBJ1-1; D not resolved. V was trimmed by 1 base and J by 2 bases, leaving 17 bases between them. From germline, CDR1 is SGHNT and CDR2 YENEEA. The CDR3 is 17 amino acids. This CDR3 reads CASSLGSQYGPNTEAFF. The CDR3 nucleotides are TGTGCCAGCAGCTTAGGGTCTCAATACGGACCAAACACTGAAGCTTTCTTT.

The J gene is TRBJ2-7, the V gene TRBV5-5; D might be TRBD1 or TRBD2, each matching 6 bases. The germline gives CDR1 SGHKS, CDR2 YYEKEE (reference sequence). This CDR3 is 15 amino acids long. Trimming removed 0 bases at V and 0 bases at J, with 10 bases between. CDR3 in DNA: TGTGCCAGCAGCTTGGCGGGGGCAAACTCCTACGAGCAGTACTTC. This sequence encodes CASSLAGANSYEQYF.

V and J are TRBV30 and TRBJ1-2, with D tentatively TRBD1 (6 bases). Trimming removed 0 bases from V and 3 bases from J, with 11 bases in between. The CDR3 is 14 amino acids. CDR1 is GTSNPN, CDR2 SVGIG, per germline (reference sequence). The CDR3 loop reads CAWSVQGVYYGYTF. Here the CDR3 DNA reads TGTGCCTGGAGTGTACAGGGCGTCTACTATGGCTACACCTTC. Full variable domain (outside the CDR3, taken from reference TRBV30 and TRBJ1-2): SQTIHQWPATLVQPVGSPLSLECTVEGTSNPNLYWYRQAAGRGLQLLFYSVGIGQISSEVPQNLSASRPQDRQFILSSKKLLLSDSGFYLCAWSVQGVYYGYTFGSGTRLTVV.

This chain connects TRBV19 to TRBJ2-7; 10 bases agree with TRBD1. Germline-derived CDR1 and CDR2 are LNHDA and SQIVND (reference sequence). The trim removed 3 bases at V and 6 bases at J, leaving 8 bases unmatched. There are 15 residues in the CDR3. The CDR3 sequence: CASSILVGTGAEQYF. The DNA for the CDR3 is TGTGCCAGTAGTATCTTGGTGGGGACAGGGGCCGAGCAGTACTTC. Drawing the rest from reference TRBV19 and TRBJ2-7, the complete variable domain is DGGITQSPKYLFRKEGQNVTLSCEQNLNHDAMYWYRQDPGQGLRLIYYSQIVNDFQKGDIAEGYSVSREKKESFPLTVTSAQKNPTAFYLCASSILVGTGAEQYFGPGTRLTVT.